This TCR delta chain was profiled in a study of Vγ9Vδ2 T cells in congenital toxoplasmosis (dated by TCRdb to 2020 to 2023). Looking at the study overall: To diagnose congenital toxoplasmosis, IgG, IgM and IgA serology, Western blot and an in-house interferon-gamma release assay were used. This study compared the CDR3 repertoires of the gamma and delta chains in sorted blood gammadelta T cells from congenitally T. gondii-infected infants versus uninfected infants. Repertoire sequencing was done on samples from infants at 2 months after birth and at 1 year of age. TCR sequencing covered about five infected and 10 to 11 uninfected infants at 2 months, plus 3 infected and 4 uninfected infants at 1 year.

Unmatched junction bases come to 2, with V trimmed by 0 bases and J by 0 bases. Including the terminal cysteine and phenylalanine, the CDR3 comprises 18 residues. Left in the record is the CDR3 DNA by itself, 54 bases read in frame from the first base. CDR1 GEAIGNYY and CDR2 EKD were looked up in the germline V gene. The same treatment, consisting of spiramycin and/or pyrimethamine plus sulfadiazine plus folinic acid, was given to mothers of infected and uninfected infants alike. Every infant, whether infected or uninfected, was delivered at term after more than 37 weeks of gestation. Approximately 1 mL of blood was used to isolate PBMCs by Lymphoprep gradient centrifugation, after which the PBMCs were cryopreserved in liquid nitrogen and shipped to Belgium. After thawing, the PBMCs were labeled with Zombie NIR viability dye and stained with antibodies against CD3, TCR gammadelta, Vgamma9 and Vdelta2. CD3+ TCRgammadelta+ T cells were sorted on a FACSAria III with a mean purity of about 98%. For each sample, RNA was extracted from roughly 10,000 sorted gammadelta T cells with the RNeasy Micro Kit. Each infant was born to a mother who had been enrolled with a primary T. gondii infection during pregnancy. Infant peripheral blood was collected at an outpatient microbiology and virology center in Pavia, Italy.

cDNA was made by template-switch reverse transcription with TRGC- and TRDC-specific primers in one tube, using SuperScript II. The TRGC primer was designed so that it binds both the TRGC1 and the TRGC2 constant genes. TRG and TRD amplification used the KAPA Real-Time Library Amplification Kit, with AMPure XP bead purification between steps. Index PCR with the Nextera XT Index Kit was used to add Illumina sequencing adapters. An Illumina MiSeq with the V2 300 kit was used to sequence the TRG and TRD amplicons, producing 150 bp paired-end reads. The study's processing was this. Read quality was checked with FastQC version 0.11.8 before further analysis. Reads were mapped to GenBank TRG or TRD reference genes, and MiXCR version 3.0.3 was used to assemble CDR3 sequences. Default MiXCR settings were used with one exception: TRDD gene segments were assembled from 3 consecutive nucleotides instead of 5. N additions, CDR3 length, J segment length and clonotype sharing between samples were all calculated using VDJtools version 1.2.1. CDR3 sequences that were out of frame or contained stop codons were left out of the analysis. Infant repertoires were compared for overlap with previously published fetal, cord blood and adult blood Vgamma9Vdelta2 repertoires. TCRdb recomputed clones from the public reads with CATT; identical DNA rows were then combined. The V and J calls were determined by TCRdb, not by the authors. This sample has hundreds of delta-chain clones in its table, and about 3.7% of those were observed once. The ten largest clonotypes hold about 33% of the sample.

This clone was observed a handful of times. This clone's antigen is unknown. The TCRdb record carries a much larger clone's protein, which differs from this DNA's translation at residue 9; a read error is the likely cause, and the protein listed here is the DNA translation. Findings and caveats that apply to the study as a whole: Germline-encoded fetal-type TRDV2 CDR3 sequences seemed to be more prevalent in infected than in uninfected roughly 2-month-old infants, with an in utero expansion footprint being suggested. The repertoire differences between infected and uninfected infants were less clear at 1 year of age than at 2 months. A public TRGV9 clonotype was highly prevalent in both infected and uninfected infants. Two months was the earliest age with enough suitable sample material for TCR repertoire analysis, so newborn repertoires were not sequenced. At 2 months, TRGV9 and TRDV2 CDR3s of infected infants appeared to carry fewer N additions than uninfected infants, especially TRDV2-TRDJ1 sequences.

The sequenced material came from gamma-delta T cells from blood. The source of this sequence is a child under 10 years old born to a mother with Toxoplasma gondii infection during pregnancy, either congenitally infected or uninfected (not recorded which). The sequence joins TRDV2 to TRDJ3, and TRDD3 aligns with 9 junction nucleotides. The CDR3 has the sequence CACDTVLGDSWDTRQMFF. In nucleotides, the sequence is TGTGCCTGTGACACCGTACTGGGGGACTCCTGGGACACCCGACAGATGTTTTTC.